This record looks at one TCR beta chain sequence and its context. These data are taken from a study of blood T cell repertoires in COVID-19. As for the study in general: The origin of the acute and convalescent COVID-19 samples was the United States, Italy and Spain. Sources were T cells, B-cell-depleted T cells, or PBMCs; the material itself was cDNA or gDNA.

Authors' methods: Quantification of nucleated cells was approximated via reference gene primer amplification. Some clones are missing from TCRdb's copy, which holds only in-frame ones; the method was immunoSEQ multiplex PCR. V and J calls and clone size are those listed in that table; D and trimming were worked out from the DNA. The table includes about 270,000 clones, 86% detected once. The germline gives CDR1 MNHEY, CDR2 SMNVEV (reference sequence). Unmatched junction bases numbered 12, after V lost 3 bases and J lost 6 bases. The CDR3 contains 18 residues. The chain combines TRBV27 with TRBJ1-6; the match to TRBD1 covers 9 bases. The TCR was taken from a man in his forties or fifties with active or convalescent COVID-19. Sequencing was performed on peripheral blood. The CDR3 coding sequence is TGTGCCAGCAGTTTTCACTCCGGCGGGACAGGGCGTAATTCACCCCTCCACTTT. This gives the protein CASSFHSGGTGRNSPLHF.